This TCR beta chain was obtained from a study of shared clonotypes between healthy human individuals. Into CD45RA+ naive and CD45RA-negative memory subsets, the CD4+ cells were split. The study, taken as a whole, reports: Large sequencing depth failed to make sorted-subset sequencing complete, rarefaction showed. Compared with clonotypes that all four donors shared, non-shared clonotypes had lower generation probabilities.

As to this clone: Antigen unknown.

Clones were read by immunoSEQ multiplex PCR, and TCRdb kept only the in-frame ones, dropping some. The table includes approximately 2,000,000 clones, 85% to 95% detected once. J gave up 4 bases and V 10 bases, and 2 bases lay outside the gene matches. The CDR3 covers 12 residues. Germline loops: CDR1 ENHRY, CDR2 SYGVKD. The sequencing sample was made of naive CD4+ T cells from PBMCs. Noted subset: CD45RA+ positively selected. This clonotype was obtained from a man between 18 and 35 years old in good health. Some clones in this sample may be carry-over from other donors' samples. This chain joins TRBV10-3 and TRBJ2-2; 8 bases are shared with TRBD2. The CDR3 sequence: CATGRATGELFF. As DNA, the CDR3 is TGTGCCACCGGGAGGGCCACCGGGGAGCTGTTTTTT.